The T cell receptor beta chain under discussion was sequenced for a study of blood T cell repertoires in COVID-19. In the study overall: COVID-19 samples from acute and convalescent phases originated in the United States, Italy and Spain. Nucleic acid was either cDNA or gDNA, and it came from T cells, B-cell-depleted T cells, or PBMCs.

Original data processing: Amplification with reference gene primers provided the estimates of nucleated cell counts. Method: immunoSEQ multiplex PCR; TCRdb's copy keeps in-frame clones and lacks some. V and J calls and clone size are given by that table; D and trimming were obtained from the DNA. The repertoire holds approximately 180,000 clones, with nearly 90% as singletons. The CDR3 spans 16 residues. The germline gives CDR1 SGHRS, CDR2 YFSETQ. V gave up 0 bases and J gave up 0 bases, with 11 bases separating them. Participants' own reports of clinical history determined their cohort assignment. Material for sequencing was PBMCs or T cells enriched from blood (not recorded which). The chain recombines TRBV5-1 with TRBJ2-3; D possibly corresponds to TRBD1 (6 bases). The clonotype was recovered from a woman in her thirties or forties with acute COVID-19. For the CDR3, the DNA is TGCGCCAGCAGCTTGGCCGGGACAACTAGCACAGATACGCAGTATTTT. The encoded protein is CASSLAGTTSTDTQYF.